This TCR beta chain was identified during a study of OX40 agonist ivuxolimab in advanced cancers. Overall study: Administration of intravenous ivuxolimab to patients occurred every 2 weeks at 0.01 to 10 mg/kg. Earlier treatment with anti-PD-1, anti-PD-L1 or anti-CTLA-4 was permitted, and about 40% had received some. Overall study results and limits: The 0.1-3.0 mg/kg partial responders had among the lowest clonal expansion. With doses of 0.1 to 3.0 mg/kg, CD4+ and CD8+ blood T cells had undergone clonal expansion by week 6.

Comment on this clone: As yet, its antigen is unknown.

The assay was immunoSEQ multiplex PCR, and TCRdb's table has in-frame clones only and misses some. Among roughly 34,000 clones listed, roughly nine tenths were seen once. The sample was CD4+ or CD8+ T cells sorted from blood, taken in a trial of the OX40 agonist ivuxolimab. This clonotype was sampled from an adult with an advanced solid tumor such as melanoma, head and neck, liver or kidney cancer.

CDR3 sequence: CASSQARAGAAIGGYTF. CDR3 nucleotides: TGCGCCAGCAGCCAGGCAAGGGCAGGGGCCGCGATCGGTGGCTACACCTTC. This rearrangement joins TRBV4-1 to TRBJ1-2, with D possibly matching TRBD1 (6 bases). Trimming removed 3 bases from V and 7 bases from J, with 24 bases in between. The CDR3 runs 17 residues. Per the germline V gene, CDR1 is MGHRA and CDR2 is YSYEKL.